This T cell receptor (beta chain) emerged from a study of T cell clones after liver transplantation. About the study: Apart from three HCV-positive recipients, transplants were for non-autoimmune, non-viral reasons.

V lost 1 base and J 6 bases, leaving 13 bases between the germline ends. From germline, CDR1 is LNHDA and CDR2 SQIVND (reference sequence). The CDR3 runs 15 residues. Using immunoSEQ multiplex PCR, the repertoire was profiled, and TCRdb retains in-frame clones only, with some absent. The sample records about 99,000 clones, around 83% being singletons. The chain couples TRBV19 to TRBJ1-5; TRBD1 is a possible D gene (5 bases). The source is a human donor who received a liver transplant. The specimen comprised CD4+ T cells from blood, sampled before liver transplant. The CDR3 sequence is CASSIGWQGGQPQHF. The CDR3 DNA reads TGTGCCAGTAGTATAGGTTGGCAGGGCGGTCAGCCCCAGCATTTT.